This T cell receptor beta chain was documented in a study of cytomegalovirus exposure and HLA in healthy donors. Study-wide background: The same platform used for the roughly 600 first-cohort repertoires was also used for the 120 or so validation repertoires, as a later analysis reported. Study results and limitations: Cytomegalovirus status, reportedly, was diagnosed with high specificity and sensitivity by the classifier.

CDR1 is MNHNS, CDR2 SASEGT, per germline. The CDR3 has 12 amino acids. V was shortened by 3 bases and J by 7 bases, with 9 bases between the two germline ends. The donors were part of the validation cohort of 120 subjects. That cohort was separate from the first cohort, which comprised 550 to 750 subjects. Remarks on this clone: What it recognizes is unknown.

Only in-frame clones appear in the TCRdb table, and some are missing; sequencing was by immunoSEQ multiplex PCR. Of around 73,000 clones listed, roughly 90% were seen once; the top ten hold 3.5% to 4%. The chain employs TRBV6-1 and TRBJ2-5; tentatively, D is TRBD1 (6 bases). The sequence was obtained from a woman between 18 and 30 years old in good health and CMV-seropositive. The sequenced sample was PBMCs. This CDR3 is CASSDQGGTQYF. The CDR3 DNA is TGTGCCAGCAGTGACCAAGGGGGGACCCAGTACTTC.